This T cell receptor (beta chain) was captured in a study of cytomegalovirus exposure and HLA in healthy donors. The CDR3 has 13 amino acids. Trimming took off 3 bases at V and 11 bases at J, with 17 bases between the two ends. Germline CDR1 reads SGHNT; CDR2 reads YYREEE (reference sequence). TCRdb's table, derived via immunoSEQ multiplex PCR, lists solely in-frame clones and lacks some. The repertoire consists of 43,000 or so clones, with approximately 90% occurring once and the leading ten covering roughly 5.2%. Sequencing was done on a sample of PBMCs. The chain employs TRBV5-4 and TRBJ1-1; the D gene is possibly TRBD1 (6 bases). This clonotype originated in a man between 18 and 35 years old in good health and CMV-seronegative. This CDR3 is CASSSWGGVGAFF. The CDR3 region has the DNA TGTGCCAGCAGCTCATGGGGGGGCGTAGGGGCTTTCTTT.